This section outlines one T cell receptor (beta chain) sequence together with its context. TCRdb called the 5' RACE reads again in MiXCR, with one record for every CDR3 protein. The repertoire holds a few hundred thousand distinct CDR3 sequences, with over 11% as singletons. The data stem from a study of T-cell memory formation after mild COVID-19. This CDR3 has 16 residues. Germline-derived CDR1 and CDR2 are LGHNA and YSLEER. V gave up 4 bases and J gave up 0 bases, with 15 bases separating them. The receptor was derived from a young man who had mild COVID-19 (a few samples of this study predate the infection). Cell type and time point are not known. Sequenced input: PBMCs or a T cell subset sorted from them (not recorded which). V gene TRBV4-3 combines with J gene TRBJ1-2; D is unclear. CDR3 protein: CASSPRMGTPNYGYTF. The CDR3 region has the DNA TGCGCCAGCAGCCCCCGCATGGGAACACCTAACTATGGCTACACCTTC.